The rows below give T cell receptor beta chains drawn from one sample of a study of blood T cell repertoires in COVID-19. Profiled with immunoSEQ multiplex PCR; TCRdb holds only in-frame clones, not every one. The sample consists of about 380,000 clones, roughly 91% of them appearing once. Sequencing used PBMCs or T cells enriched from blood (not recorded which). The receptors shown here come from a woman younger than 30 who had recovered from COVID-19. Both conserved end residues are part of each CDR3. The D gene is left open where the match is weak. Where a row states a size, it is once, few, many or the class of an expanded clone; other rows omit it.

j_call clone_size v_call d_call cdr3_aa cdr3_nt
TRBJ1-1 . TRBV20-1 TRBD1 CSASATGGEMDTEAFF TGCAGTGCTAGTGCGACAGGGGGCGAAATGGACACTGAAGCTTTCTTT
TRBJ1-6 . TRBV19 TRBD1 CASSIEGTGHSPLHF TGTGCCAGTAGTATAGAAGGGACAGGGCACTCACCCCTCCACTTT
TRBJ1-3 . TRBV5-1 . CASSIPAAGAGNTIYF TGCGCCAGCAGCATCCCTGCCGCAGGGGCTGGAAACACCATATATTTT
TRBJ1-2 . TRBV15 . CATSRDLAGWNDYTF TGTGCCACCAGCAGAGATCTGGCAGGGTGGAATGACTACACCTTC
TRBJ1-6 . TRBV12-3/TRBV12-4 . CASSSGMGSPLHF TGTGCCAGCAGTTCCGGGATGGGATCACCCCTCCACTTT
TRBJ1-1 . TRBV6-5 . CASAPDRWVSTEAFF TGTGCCAGCGCCCCGGACAGATGGGTGAGCACTGAAGCTTTCTTT
TRBJ2-3 . TRBV9 TRBD1 CASSAFTGGDFTDTQYF TGTGCCAGCAGCGCTTTCACAGGGGGCGATTTCACAGATACGCAGTATTTT
TRBJ2-3 . TRBV19 TRBD2 CASRAGTSGYTDTQYF TGTGCCAGTAGAGCGGGGACTAGCGGTTACACAGATACGCAGTATTTT
TRBJ1-2 . TRBV5-1 TRBD1 CASSFGQGEGYTF TGCGCCAGCAGCTTCGGACAGGGGGAAGGCTACACCTTC
TRBJ2-1 . TRBV7-9 . CASSSVPDWSSYNEQFF TGTGCCAGCAGCTCCGTCCCGGACTGGAGCTCCTACAATGAGCAGTTCTTC
TRBJ1-4 . TRBV9 TRBD1 CASTGRGQGNEKLFF TGTGCCAGCACCGGCAGAGGACAGGGGAATGAAAAACTGTTTTTT
TRBJ2-7 . TRBV7-9 . CASSSAYEQYF TGTGCCAGCAGCTCCGCCTACGAGCAGTACTTC
TRBJ1-1 . TRBV14 . CASSGGTEAFF TGTGCCAGCAGCGGAGGGACTGAAGCTTTCTTT
TRBJ1-2 . TRBV9 TRBD1 CASSVAGQGRGYTF TGTGCCAGCAGCGTAGCTGGACAGGGACGTGGCTACACCTTC
TRBJ1-5 . TRBV28 . CASSSNSYNQPQHF TGTGCCAGCAGTTCTAACAGTTACAATCAGCCCCAGCATTTT
TRBJ2-2 few TRBV18 TRBD2 CASSAPGGITIIPGELFF TGTGCCAGCTCAGCGCCCGGGGGGATAACAATTATCCCCGGGGAGCTGTTTTTT
TRBJ1-1 . TRBV7-9 TRBD1 CASSLALFGTAESTEAFF TGTGCCAGCAGCTTAGCGCTGTTCGGGACAGCGGAATCCACTGAAGCTTTCTTT
TRBJ1-6 . TRBV5-4 . CASSLPRYNSPLHF TGTGCCAGCAGCTTGCCCCGCTATAATTCACCCCTCCACTTT
TRBJ2-7 once TRBV5-1 . CASSFSGPQYEQYF TGCGCCAGCAGCTTCTCTGGGCCCCAGTACGAGCAGTACTTC
TRBJ1-4 . TRBV10-3 . CAISEAGVNEKLFF TGTGCCATCAGTGAGGCAGGGGTTAATGAAAAACTGTTTTTT
TRBJ1-1 . TRBV30 . CAWRPTFGGNTEAFF TGTGCCTGGAGGCCCACCTTTGGCGGTAACACTGAAGCTTTCTTT
TRBJ2-7 . TRBV11-2 TRBD2 CASSFPGTISEQYF TGTGCCAGCAGCTTTCCCGGGACTATTAGCGAGCAGTACTTC
TRBJ1-2 . TRBV4-3 TRBD1 CASSQDRGQGACAF TGCGCCAGCAGCCAAGACCGTGGACAGGGGGCGTGTGCCTTC
TRBJ2-7 . TRBV3-1/TRBV3-2 . CASSQGRDEQYF TGTGCCAGCAGCCAAGGAAGAGACGAGCAGTACTTC
TRBJ2-1 . TRBV28 . CASRRRYSPAFYNEQFF TGTGCCAGCAGGAGAAGATACAGCCCAGCCTTTTATAATGAGCAGTTCTTC
TRBJ2-7 . TRBV10-3 TRBD2 CAISESGGGRYEQYF TGTGCCATCAGTGAATCGGGCGGGGGGCGCTACGAGCAGTACTTC
TRBJ2-7 once TRBV27 . CASSLPAAGFYEQYF TGTGCCAGCAGCCTTCCCGCGGCGGGGTTCTACGAGCAGTACTTC
TRBJ2-1 . TRBV4-1 TRBD1 CASSHGQGKSSGQFF TGCGCCAGCAGCCACGGACAGGGAAAGTCGAGTGGGCAGTTCTTC
TRBJ2-1 once TRBV5-1 . CASSLLNNEQFF TGCGCCAGCAGCTTGCTAAACAATGAGCAGTTCTTC